The clone carrying this TCR beta chain showed up many times. The antigen remains undetermined. The V gene lost 5 bases and the J gene lost 5 bases, with 12 bases spanning the gap. The germline CDR1 and CDR2 sequences are SEHNR and FQNEAQ (reference sequence). There are 14 residues in the CDR3. A universal primer site and UMIs were added as TCR cDNA was made by 5'RACE template switching. Via MiXCR, TCRdb re-called the 5' RACE reads, giving one row per CDR3 protein. This repertoire shows 50,000 or so distinct CDR3 sequences, 6% to 8% found once; its top ten account for 28%. These data originate in a study of T cells after yellow fever vaccination. Findings of the study overall: Clones that expanded after primary vaccination mostly reappeared after the booster (just under 98% CD4, roughly 90% CD8).

Source: CD8+ T cells sorted from PBMCs, taken more than 14 days after the first yellow fever vaccination. This clonotype was sampled from a man in his late teens or twenties who received the YFV17D yellow fever vaccine. The V call is TRBV7-9, the J call TRBJ1-4; D is possibly TRBD1 (5 bases). The CDR3 here is CASSLSDTNEKLFF. For the CDR3, the DNA is TGTGCCAGCAGCCTTTCGGACACCAATGAAAAACTGTTTTTT. Full variable domain (missing parts from reference TRBV7-9 and TRBJ1-4): DTGVSQNPRHKITKRGQNVTFRCDPISEHNRLYWYRQTLGQGPEFLTYFQNEAQLEKSRLLSDRFSAERPKGSFSTLEIQRTEQGDSAMYLCASSLSDTNEKLFFGSGTQLSVL.